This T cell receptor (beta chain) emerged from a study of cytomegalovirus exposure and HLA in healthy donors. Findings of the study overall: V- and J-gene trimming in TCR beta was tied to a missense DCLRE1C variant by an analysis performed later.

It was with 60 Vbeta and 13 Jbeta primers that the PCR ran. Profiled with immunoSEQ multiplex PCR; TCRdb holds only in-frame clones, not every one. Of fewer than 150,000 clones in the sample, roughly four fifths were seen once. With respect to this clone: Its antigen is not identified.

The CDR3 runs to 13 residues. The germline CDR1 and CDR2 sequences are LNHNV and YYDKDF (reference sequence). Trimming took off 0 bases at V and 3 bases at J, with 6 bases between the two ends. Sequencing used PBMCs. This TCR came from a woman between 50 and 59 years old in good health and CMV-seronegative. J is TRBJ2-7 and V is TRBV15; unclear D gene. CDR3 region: CATSRDRSYEQYF. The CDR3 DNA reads TGTGCCACCAGCAGAGACCGCAGCTACGAGCAGTACTTC.